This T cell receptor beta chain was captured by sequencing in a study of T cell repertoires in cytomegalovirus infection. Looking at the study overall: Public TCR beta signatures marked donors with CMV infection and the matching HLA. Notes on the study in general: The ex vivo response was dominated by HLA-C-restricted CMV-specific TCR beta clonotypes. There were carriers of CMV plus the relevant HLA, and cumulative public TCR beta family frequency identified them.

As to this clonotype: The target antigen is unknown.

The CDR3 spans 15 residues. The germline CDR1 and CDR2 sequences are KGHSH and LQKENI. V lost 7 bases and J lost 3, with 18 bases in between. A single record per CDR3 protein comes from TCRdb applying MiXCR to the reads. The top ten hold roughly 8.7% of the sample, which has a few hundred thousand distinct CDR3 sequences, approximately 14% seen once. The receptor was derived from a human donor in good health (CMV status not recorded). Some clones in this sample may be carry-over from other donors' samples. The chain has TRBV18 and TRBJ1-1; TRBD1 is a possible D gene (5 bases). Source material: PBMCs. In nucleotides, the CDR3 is TGTGCCAGCTACGATTCAATCGGGGGGTACACTGAAGCTTTCTTT. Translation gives CASYDSIGGYTEAFF.